Each of the 13 T cell receptor beta chains below was sequenced from the same sample in a study of Ad26.COV2.S vaccination and SARS-CoV-2 variants (dated by TCRdb to 2020 to 2022). This sample's treatment or condition label indicates: some 20 received Ad26.COV2.S at low or high dose, single or two shots; roughly 5 received placebo; per-sample allocation not given. For vaccine and placebo recipients, repertoires were sequenced using samples collected on day 63 after the first injection. Library preparation used the immunoSEQ multiplex PCR assay. In its TCRdb copy, this immuneACCESS table keeps in-frame sequences only and misses some clones. Where compared with another copy, unresolved V genes explain less than half of these, and the others have no known cause. The sample has about half a million clones on record, roughly nine tenths of them singletons. Together, the top ten hold about 1.5% of the sample.

The material was peripheral blood, obtained in a trial of Ad26.COV2.S vaccine versus placebo. All receptors derive from a person aged 18-65 years who received the Ad26.COV2.S COVID-19 vaccine or a placebo.

The gene calls are TRBV19 and TRBJ2-1; TRBD1 agrees at 8 bases. The V gene end was trimmed by 5 bases and the J gene end by 7 bases; junction bases not matched to a gene: 13. The CDR3 consists of 16 residues. Germline loops: CDR1 LNHDA, CDR2 SQIVND (reference sequence). CDR3 nucleotides: TGTGCCAGTAGTCCGTGGACAGGGTCTCAAGGTAATGAGCAGTTCTTC. Its translation: CASSPWTGSQGNEQFF.

V usage is TRBV28 and J usage is TRBJ2-1, with D unresolved. V lost 1 base and J 7 bases, leaving 5 bases between the germline ends. This CDR3 has 12 residues. Germline CDR1 reads MDHEN; CDR2 reads SYDVKM. In DNA, the CDR3 is TGTGCCAGCAGTTTATACTTTAATGAGCAGTTCTTC. Protein sequence: CASSLYFNEQFF. The full variable domain, its missing parts supplied by reference TRBV28 and TRBJ2-1, is DVKVTQSSRYLVKRTGEKVFLECVQDMDHENMFWYRQDPGLGLRLIYFSYDVKMKEKGDIPEGYSVSREKKERFSLILESASTNQTSMYLCASSLYFNEQFFGPGTRLTVL.

This clone was seen a single time. The rearrangement links TRBV2 to TRBJ2-3; 11 positions match TRBD2. The CDR3 has 19 residues. V lost 3 bases and J lost 5; bases outside the gene matches: 16. The germline V gene has CDR1 SNHLY and CDR2 FYNNEI. The CDR3 reads CASSDSSRVSSGRLDTQYF. Written as DNA, the CDR3 is TGTGCCAGCAGTGATAGTTCCCGGGTGTCTAGCGGGAGGTTAGATACGCAGTATTTT.

This sequence joins TRBV28 and TRBJ2-5; 7 nucleotides agree with TRBD1. The ends lost 5 bases at V and 5 bases at J; junction bases unmatched: 8. This CDR3 is 14 amino acids long. The germline CDR1 and CDR2 sequences are MDHEN and SYDVKM. In DNA, the CDR3 is TGTGCCAGCAGTCCCGGACAGGAGGAGGAGACCCAGTACTTC. Translation gives CASSPGQEEETQYF. The full variable domain, with the rest looked up from reference TRBV28 and TRBJ2-5, is DVKVTQSSRYLVKRTGEKVFLECVQDMDHENMFWYRQDPGLGLRLIYFSYDVKMKEKGDIPEGYSVSREKKERFSLILESASTNQTSMYLCASSPGQEEETQYFGPGTRLLVL.

V and J are TRBV28 and TRBJ2-4; 11 bases match TRBD2. This CDR3 contains 22 residues. The J segment lost 0 bases and the V segment lost 5 bases, leaving 21 bases of the junction unmatched. The germline gives CDR1 MDHEN, CDR2 SYDVKM. The CDR3, as DNA: TGTGCCAGCAGTATCCCTATAGCGGGAGGGCGTTCCAGAAGTCAAGCCAAAAACATTCAGTACTTC. Protein product: CASSIPIAGGRSRSQAKNIQYF.

The V and J genes are TRBV28 and TRBJ1-1; TRBD1 matches 9 bases. The J segment lost 6 bases and the V segment lost 10 bases, leaving 12 bases of the junction unmatched. The CDR3 sequence is 14 residues long. CDR1 is MDHEN, CDR2 SYDVKM, per germline. The CDR3 here is CAIQPGQGFAEAFF. CDR3 nucleotide sequence: TGTGCCATCCAACCAGGACAGGGGTTTGCTGAAGCTTTCTTT.

The V call is TRBV7-8, the J call TRBJ2-1; D not resolved. Trimming removed 5 bases at V and 0 bases at J, with 17 bases between. The CDR3 has 17 residues. The germline CDR1 and CDR2 sequences are SGHVS and FQNEAQ. The CDR3 reads CASSADTYPSSYNEQFF. The CDR3 DNA reads as TGTGCCAGCAGCGCCGACACCTACCCTAGCTCCTACAATGAGCAGTTCTTC.

J is TRBJ1-1 and V is TRBV6-4; D perhaps matches TRBD1 (6 bases). CDR3 length equals 14 residues. Trimming took off 6 bases at V and 1 base at J, with 12 bases between the two ends. Germline V gene lookup returns CDR1 MRHNA and CDR2 SNTAGT. CDR3 loop: CASRAGAGNTEAFF. Written as DNA, the CDR3 is TGTGCCAGCAGGGCGGGGGCTGGGAACACTGAAGCTTTCTTT.

The V and J genes are TRBV12-3 or TRBV12-4 and TRBJ1-2; D unclear. This CDR3 comprises 12 residues. The ends were cut back, 3 bases at V and 8 bases at J, with 10 bases in the middle. CDR3 loop: CASSLAGRGYTF. The CDR3 nucleotides read TGTGCCAGCAGTTTGGCCGGGAGGGGCTACACCTTC.

This clone showed up just once. The chain uses TRBV6-5 and TRBJ1-2, with D tentatively TRBD1 (5 bases). The V gene's germline CDR1 is MNHEY and CDR2 SVGAGI. The CDR3 consists of 16 residues. V was trimmed by 3 bases and J by 9 bases, leaving 23 bases between them. DNA of the CDR3: TGTGCCAGCAGTTATGGGCAGGGAACCCTTTCCCTTAGCTACACCTTC. Translating it yields CASSYGQGTLSLSYTF.

The chain couples TRBV5-1 to TRBJ2-5, with 7 bases aligning to TRBD1. CDR3 size: 16 residues. The junction had 9 bases not matched to a gene; V was cut back by 0 bases and J by 4 bases. CDR1 is SGHRS and CDR2 is YFSETQ in the germline V gene. The CDR3 reads CASSLGPQGPLETQYF. In DNA form, the CDR3 reads TGCGCCAGCAGCTTGGGGCCACAGGGGCCCCTAGAGACCCAGTACTTC.

The CDR3, as DNA: TGTGCCAGCAGTGATCCCCGGCAGGGGGATCAGCCCCAGCATTTT. It is translated as CASSDPRQGDQPQHF. V gene TRBV2 combines with J gene TRBJ1-5; 7 bases are shared with TRBD1. V lost 3 bases and J lost 5; bases outside the gene matches: 7. Germline CDR1 reads SNHLY; CDR2 reads FYNNEI. There are 15 residues in the CDR3.

This rearrangement joins TRBV2 to TRBJ2-3, with 9 bases identical to TRBD2. CDR1 and CDR2 (germline): SNHLY, FYNNEI. The CDR3 runs 16 residues. Losses at the gene ends were 2 bases for V and 5 bases for J; bases not matched to a gene: 8. The CDR3 bases are TGTGCCAGCAGTGAATTTGCGGGGGGGCAAGTAGATACGCAGTATTTT. It encodes CASSEFAGGQVDTQYF. The entire variable domain, with the rest obtained from reference TRBV2 and TRBJ2-3, is as follows: EPEVTQTPSHQVTQMGQEVILRCVPISNHLYFYWYRQILGQKVEFLVSFYNNEISEKSEIFDDQFSVERPDGSNFTLKIRSTKLEDSAMYFCASSEFAGGQVDTQYFGPGTRLTVL.